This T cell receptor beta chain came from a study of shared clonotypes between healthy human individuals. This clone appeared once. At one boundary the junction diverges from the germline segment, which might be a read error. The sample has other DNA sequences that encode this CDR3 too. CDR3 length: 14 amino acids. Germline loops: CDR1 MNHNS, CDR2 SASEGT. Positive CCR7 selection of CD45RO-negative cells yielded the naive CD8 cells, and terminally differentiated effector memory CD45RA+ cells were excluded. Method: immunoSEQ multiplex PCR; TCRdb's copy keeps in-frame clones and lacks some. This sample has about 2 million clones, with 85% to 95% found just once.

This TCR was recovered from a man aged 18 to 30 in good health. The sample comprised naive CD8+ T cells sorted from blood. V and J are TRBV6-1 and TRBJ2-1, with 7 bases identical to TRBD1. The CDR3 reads CASSDRVSYNEQFF. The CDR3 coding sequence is TGTGCCAGTAGTGACAGGGTGTCGTACAATGAGCAGTTCTTC.